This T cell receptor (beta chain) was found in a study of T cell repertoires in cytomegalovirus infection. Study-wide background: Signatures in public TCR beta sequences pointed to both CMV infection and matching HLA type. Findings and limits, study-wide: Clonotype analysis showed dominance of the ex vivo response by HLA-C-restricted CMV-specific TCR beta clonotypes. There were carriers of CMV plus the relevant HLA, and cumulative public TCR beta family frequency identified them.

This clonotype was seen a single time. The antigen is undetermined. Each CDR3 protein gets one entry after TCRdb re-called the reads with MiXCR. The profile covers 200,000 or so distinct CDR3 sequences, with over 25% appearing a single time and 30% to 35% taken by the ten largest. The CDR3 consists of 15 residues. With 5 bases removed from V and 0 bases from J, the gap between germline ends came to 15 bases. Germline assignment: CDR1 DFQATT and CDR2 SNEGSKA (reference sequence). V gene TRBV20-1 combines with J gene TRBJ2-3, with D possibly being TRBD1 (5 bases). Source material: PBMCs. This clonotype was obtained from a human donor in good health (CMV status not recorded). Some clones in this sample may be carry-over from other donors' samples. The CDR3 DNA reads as TGCAGTGCTCTCCAGCAGACAGCTAGCACAGATACGCAGTATTTT. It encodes CSALQQTASTDTQYF.